This T cell receptor beta chain was identified in a study of cytomegalovirus exposure and HLA in healthy donors. Study results and caveats: TCR beta sequences reportedly predicted the HLA-A and HLA-B alleles of most subjects accurately. The number of N-insertions in an Asian-associated ancestry cluster was reportedly below the 666-donor mean in a later analysis. As a later analysis showed, a missense DCLRE1C variant was linked to trimming of TCR beta V- and J-genes. A later examination showed that TCR association rates differed by HLA locus, with DRB1 most and HLA-C fewest.

A multiplex PCR was run with 60 Vbeta primers and 13 Jbeta primers. The data were produced by immunoSEQ multiplex PCR, yet TCRdb's version contains in-frame clones alone and is incomplete. The table lists around 130,000 clones, less than 75% of them singletons, with 2.1% in the top ten. About this clone itself: Antigen: not known.

V lost 6 bases and J 2 bases, leaving 10 bases between the germline ends. This CDR3 has 13 residues. CDR1 and CDR2 from the germline V gene are SQVTM and ANQGSEA. The specimen was PBMCs. This receptor was identified in a woman in her 40s in good health and CMV-seropositive. The rearrangement joins TRBV29-1 to TRBJ2-2; the D gene is possibly TRBD1 (6 bases). The CDR3 DNA follows: TGCAGCGTGGGCAGGGGAAACACCGGGGAGCTGTTTTTT. This sequence encodes CSVGRGNTGELFF.